This TCR beta chain emerged from a study of identical twins. Template switching (which added a universal primer site) was used, and cDNA carried unique molecular identifiers. TCRdb itself ran the 5' RACE reads through MiXCR, one entry per CDR3 protein. This table has fewer than 550,000 distinct CDR3 sequences, 15% appearing once. All donors were healthy Caucasians. General observations from the study: Beta out-of-frame sequences showed weaker excess sharing between twins. Modelling underestimated the level of out-of-frame TCR alpha sharing observed in monozygotic twins.

About this clonotype: Its matching antigen is unknown.

The CDR3 runs 17 residues. Germline values: CDR1 MGHRA, CDR2 YSYEKL. J gave up 4 bases and V 4 bases, and 12 bases lay outside the gene matches. These sequences were also reported in another study, on yellow fever vaccine responses in identical twins.

This sequence joins TRBV4-1 and TRBJ2-1; 8 positions match TRBD2. The specimen sequenced was CD4+ T cells sorted from blood. This clonotype was obtained from a woman younger than 30 in good health. The CDR3 DNA reads TGCGCCAGCAGCCCTAATAGCGGGGCCCTAGGATACAATGAGCAGTTCTTC. This encodes CASSPNSGALGYNEQFF.